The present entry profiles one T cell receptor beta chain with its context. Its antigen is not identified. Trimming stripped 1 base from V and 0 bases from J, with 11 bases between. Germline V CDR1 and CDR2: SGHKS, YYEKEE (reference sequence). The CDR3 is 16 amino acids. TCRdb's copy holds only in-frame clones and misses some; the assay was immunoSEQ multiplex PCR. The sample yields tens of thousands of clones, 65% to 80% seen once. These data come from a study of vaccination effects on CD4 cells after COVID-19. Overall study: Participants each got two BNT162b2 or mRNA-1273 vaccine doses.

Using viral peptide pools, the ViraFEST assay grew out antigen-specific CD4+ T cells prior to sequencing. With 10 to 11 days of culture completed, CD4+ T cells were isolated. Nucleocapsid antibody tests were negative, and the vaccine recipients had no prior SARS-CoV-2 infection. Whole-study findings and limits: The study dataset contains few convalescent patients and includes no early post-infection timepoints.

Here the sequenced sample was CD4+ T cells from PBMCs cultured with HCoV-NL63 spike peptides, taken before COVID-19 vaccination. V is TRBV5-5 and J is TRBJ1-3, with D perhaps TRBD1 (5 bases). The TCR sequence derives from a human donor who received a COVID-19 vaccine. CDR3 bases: TGTGCCAGCAGCTTGATTCAGGGTACCTCTGGAAACACCATATATTTT. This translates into CASSLIQGTSGNTIYF. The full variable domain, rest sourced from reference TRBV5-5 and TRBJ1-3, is DAGVTQSPTHLIKTRGQQVTLRCSPISGHKSVSWYQQVLGQGPQFIFQYYEKEERGRGNFPDRFSARQFPNYSSELNVNALLLGDSALYLCASSLIQGTSGNTIYFGEGSWLTVV.